Listed here are 11 T cell receptor beta chains from one sample, sequenced in a study of blood T cell repertoires in COVID-19 (dated by TCRdb to 2018 to 2021). Library generation was performed with the immunoSEQ multiplex PCR assay. Entries here come from immuneACCESS through TCRdb and include only in-frame sequences with V and J called. Some clones fail to appear in such tables; in the studies checked, an unresolved V gene covers under half of the shortfall, and the cause of the remainder is unknown. The sample profile shows about 140,000 clones; more than 70% of them were found once. More than 4% of the sample is in the top ten clones. Sequences were obtained from peripheral blood. Source of these receptors: a woman in her fifties or sixties with acute or convalescent COVID-19.

J is TRBJ1-5 and V is TRBV20-1, with D perhaps matching TRBD1 (6 bases). Trimming left V 4 bases short and J 11 bases short, with 12 bases between. The germline V gene has CDR1 DFQATT and CDR2 SNEGSKA (reference sequence). This CDR3 spans 11 amino acids. The CDR3 region is CSAIQGFAQHF. The CDR3, as DNA: TGCAGTGCTATACAGGGTTTTGCCCAGCATTTT.

The rearrangement joins TRBV5-6 to TRBJ1-5; D is unclear. V lost 1 base to trimming and J lost 0 bases, with 20 bases between them. The CDR3 loop spans 19 amino acids. The germline V gene has CDR1 SGHDT and CDR2 YYEEEE. The CDR3 nucleotides read TGTGCCAGCAGCTTGACCCCTGGGTCGCGGAAGCTTAGCAATCAGCCCCAGCATTTT. It translates to CASSLTPGSRKLSNQPQHF.

The rearrangement joins TRBV4-2 to TRBJ2-5; 8 bases are shared with TRBD1. After removal of 1 base from V and 3 bases from J, the junction contained 7 bases not matched to a gene. The CDR3 runs 16 residues. Germline V gene sequence: CDR1 LGHNA, CDR2 YNFKEQ. The CDR3 region is CASSQAATGGKETQYF. CDR3 nucleotide sequence: TGTGCCAGCAGCCAAGCGGCAACAGGGGGAAAAGAGACCCAGTACTTC.

V gene TRBV6-2 or TRBV6-3 combines with J gene TRBJ1-2, with D possibly being TRBD1 (5 bases). Germline CDR1 and CDR2: MNHEY and SVGEGT. The CDR3 contains 15 residues. V lost 5 bases to trimming and J lost 3 bases, with 16 bases between them. In DNA, the CDR3 is TGTGCCAGCAGTACCCGGGAGGGGCCCTACTATGGCTACACCTTC. Amino acids: CASSTREGPYYGYTF.

The chain is built from TRBV2 and TRBJ2-3; D unresolved. Between the trimmed V and J ends, which lost 8 bases and 5 bases, there was a span of 11 bases. Germline V lookup: CDR1 SNHLY, CDR2 FYNNEI. The CDR3 consists of 12 residues. CDR3 nucleotide sequence: TGTGCCAGCTCCGCCGGCGGAGATACGCAGTATTTT. This codes for CASSAGGDTQYF.

The chain recombines TRBV4-3 with TRBJ2-6, with D possibly matching TRBD2 (5 bases). The CDR3 has 16 residues. Looked up from germline, CDR1 is LGHNA and CDR2 is YSLEER. Trimming took off 0 bases at V and 4 bases at J, with 10 bases between the two ends. Here the CDR3 DNA reads TGCGCCAGCAGCCAAGAATCATGGAGGGGGGCCAACGTCCTGACTTTC. Its protein product is CASSQESWRGANVLTF.

The V call is TRBV5-1, the J call TRBJ2-5; TRBD1 agrees at 10 bases. V lost 4 bases to trimming and J lost 2 bases; unmatched junction nucleotides: 8. This CDR3 is built from 16 residues. The germline V gene has CDR1 SGHRS and CDR2 YFSETQ. For the CDR3, the DNA is TGCGCCAGCAGCGAGGGACAGGGGATGAGTCAAGAGACCCAGTACTTC. This sequence encodes CASSEGQGMSQETQYF.

The chain employs TRBV10-3 and TRBJ1-2, with 9 bases fitting TRBD1. Germline-derived CDR1 and CDR2 are ENHRY and SYGVKD. This CDR3 contains 14 residues. V was pared by 4 bases and J by 4 bases, with 4 bases of the junction left unmatched. Written as DNA, the CDR3 is TGTGCCATCAGTGGGACAGGGGATAGCTATGGCTACACCTTC. This gives the protein CAISGTGDSYGYTF.

V gene TRBV25-1 combines with J gene TRBJ2-5; 9 bases map to TRBD1. There are 14 residues in the CDR3. The germline V gene encodes CDR1 MGHDK and CDR2 SYGVNS. The V and J ends lost 3 bases and 5 bases, in that order; junction bases with no gene match: 4. The CDR3 nucleotides are TGTGCCAGCAGTGAGGGACAGGGTGGGGAGACCCAGTACTTC. This codes for CASSEGQGGETQYF.

This clone is medium-sized by share. This rearrangement joins TRBV19 to TRBJ1-1, with D tentatively TRBD1 (5 bases). In germline, CDR1 is LNHDA, CDR2 SQIVND (reference sequence). Trimming shortened V by 7 bases and J by 0 bases, and 15 bases separated the two germline ends. This CDR3 is built from 15 residues. DNA for the CDR3: TGTGCCAGTACCGGACGGGGGAGTATGAACACTGAAGCTTTCTTT. Protein: CASTGRGSMNTEAFF.

The V call is TRBV6-5, the J call TRBJ2-2; D not certain. Per the germline V gene, CDR1 is MNHEY and CDR2 is SVGAGI. The CDR3 has 11 residues. With 5 bases removed from V and 8 bases from J, the gap between germline ends came to 6 bases. In DNA, the CDR3 is TGTGCCAGCAGTCGGTGGGGGGAGCTGTTTTTT. Amino acid sequence: CASSRWGELFF.